Listed here are 9 T cell receptor beta chains from one sample, sequenced in a study of beta chain features in type 1 diabetes. These receptors' antigens are unknown. General study results and limits: TCRB CDR3 length was moderately but significantly reduced in all four CD4+ subsets of Type 1 diabetes patients.

Reverse transcribing all isolated RNA meant expressed TCRB transcripts were sequenced. Profiling relied on immunoSEQ multiplex PCR, and the TCRdb table lists in-frame clones only, not all of them. Of a few hundred thousand clones in the sample, around a tenth were seen once. The sequenced sample consisted of central memory CD4+ T cells from blood. The receptors derive from a man aged 30-40 years with type 1 diabetes.

Many counts were recorded for this clone. The V call is TRBV10-3, the J call TRBJ1-1; no definite D call. Germline CDR1 and CDR2: ENHRY and SYGVKD. This CDR3 is 12 amino acids long. V dropped 4 bases and J dropped 8 bases, with 11 bases sitting between them. CDR3 in DNA: TGTGCCATCAGTGGGGGAGCAGGAGAAGCTTTCTTT. This gives the protein CAISGGAGEAFF.

This clone was recorded a few times. V gene TRBV28 combines with J gene TRBJ1-1; D ambiguous. V lost 5 bases to trimming and J lost 2 bases, with 12 bases between them. CDR3 length: 14 residues. The germline V gene encodes CDR1 MDHEN and CDR2 SYDVKM. The CDR3 is CASSGVSLNTEAFF. The CDR3 DNA reads as TGTGCCAGCAGTGGAGTATCACTTAACACTGAAGCTTTCTTT. The full variable domain, in which reference TRBV28 and TRBJ1-1 provide the parts outside the CDR3, is DVKVTQSSRYLVKRTGEKVFLECVQDMDHENMFWYRQDPGLGLRLIYFSYDVKMKEKGDIPEGYSVSREKKERFSLILESASTNQTSMYLCASSGVSLNTEAFFGQGTRLTVV.

There are a few counts of this clone. This chain links TRBV5-4 with TRBJ2-7; D ambiguous. Looked up from germline, CDR1 is SGHNT and CDR2 is YYREEE (reference sequence). With 4 bases removed from V and 3 bases from J, the gap between germline ends came to 20 bases. The CDR3 sequence is 16 residues long. CDR3 bases: TGTGCCAGCAGCCCCGACCGTTGGGCCATCGACTACGAGCAGTACTTC. This gives the protein CASSPDRWAIDYEQYF.

This clone has ten or more counts. The rearrangement links TRBV5-6 to TRBJ1-2; the match to TRBD1 covers 10 bases. J was trimmed by 7 bases and V by 3 bases; bases with no gene match: 9. CDR3 length: 15 amino acids. Germline CDR1 and CDR2: SGHDT and YYEEEE. CDR3 sequence: CASSSPGQGSAGYTF. CDR3 nucleotide sequence: TGTGCCAGCAGCTCCCCGGGACAGGGGAGCGCTGGCTACACCTTC.

This clone showed up just a few times. The V gene is TRBV7-2, the J gene TRBJ1-1; D is ambiguous. This CDR3 region has 13 residues. V lost 2 bases and J lost 8, with 12 bases in between. The germline gives CDR1 SGHTA, CDR2 FQGNSA. The CDR3: CASSLQVGAEAFF. As DNA, the CDR3 is TGTGCCAGCAGCTTACAAGTGGGCGCGGAAGCTTTCTTT. Combining the CDR3 with reference TRBV7-2 and TRBJ1-1 gives the whole variable domain GAGVSQSPSNKVTEKGKDVELRCDPISGHTALYWYRQSLGQGLEFLIYFQGNSAPDKSGLPSDRFSAERTGGSVSTLTIQRTQQEDSAVYLCASSLQVGAEAFFGQGTRLTVV.

This clone was found a few times. A much larger clone lies a single base off, so this may be a read error. The genes are TRBV6-6 and TRBJ2-7; TRBD1 agrees at 7 bases. Trimming took 6 bases from V and 2 from J; bases not matched to a gene: 4. This CDR3 has 13 amino acids. Germline V gene lookup returns CDR1 MNHNY and CDR2 SVGAGI (reference sequence). CDR3 sequence (DNA): TGTGCCAGCAGCCCCGGGACAGCCTACGAGCAGTACTTC. Its protein is CASSPGTAYEQYF.

The chain is built from TRBV6-4 and TRBJ2-1, with 13 bases lining up with TRBD2. Trimming took 6 bases from V and 6 from J; bases not matched to a gene: 5. From germline, CDR1 is MRHNA and CDR2 SNTAGT. This CDR3 spans 15 amino acids. CDR3 region: CASRQLAGGSNEQFF. The CDR3 bases are TGTGCCAGCAGGCAACTAGCGGGAGGGTCCAATGAGCAGTTCTTC.

V usage is TRBV9 and J usage is TRBJ2-2; 11 bases agree with TRBD2. Trimming took 3 bases from V and 6 from J; bases not matched to a gene: 7. CDR3 length: 16 residues. Germline CDR1 and CDR2: SGDLS and YYNGEE. The CDR3 loop is CASSGFGTSGSGELFF. CDR3 nucleotides: TGTGCCAGCAGCGGTTTCGGGACTAGCGGTTCCGGGGAGCTGTTTTTT.

The chain combines TRBV4-1 with TRBJ2-1; TRBD2 matches at 9 bases. Germline V gene lookup returns CDR1 MGHRA and CDR2 YSYEKL. Trimming took 0 bases from V and 6 from J; bases not matched to a gene: 3. The CDR3 consists of 15 residues. This CDR3 is CASSQEGLALNEQFF. CDR3 DNA sequence: TGCGCCAGCAGCCAAGAGGGACTAGCTCTCAATGAGCAGTTCTTC.